This TCR beta chain was sequenced during a study of cytomegalovirus exposure and HLA in healthy donors (TCRdb year 2017). Broadly, across the study: An earlier analysis of some 600 of the donors reported around 280 Gb of sequence data and 95 million to 120 million unique TCR beta sequences obtained from some 170 million T cells. Alongside the repertoire data, information on donor age, sex, ethnicity and CMV serostatus was compiled. The study aimed to test whether signatures of past pathogen exposure could be identified by cataloging public T cell receptors. Typing coverage varied by locus: 629-630 donors for A, B, C, DRB1 and DQB1; roughly 510 for DQA1; 600 to 610 for DPA1; approximately 450 for DPB1. To study patterns of TCR occurrence, a later analysis re-analyzed previously published TCR beta repertoires from hundreds of donors and added high-resolution HLA genotyping. The study used immunosequencing to profile the T cell repertoires of some 600 subjects and linked those repertoires to cytomegalovirus serostatus. On average, roughly 240,000 unique TCR beta nucleotide sequences were sequenced per donor among 300 to 500 genotyped donors of the cohort, with roughly 18% of those sequences being non-productive. An earlier analysis of roughly 580 of the donors used high-throughput TCR beta sequencing to judge whether each TCR beta V gene segment behaved as functional or pseudogenic. A separate validation cohort of 90 to 150 different subjects was used in addition to the 666-subject first cohort. All discovery cohort repertoires had been generated on a single sequencing platform. Rather than drawing on any new phenotypic data, the later analysis identified candidate immune exposures from TCR beta sequences and the way those sequences occurred across donors. A handful of DR-DQ haplotypes were handled as single units for association and clustering because linkage in the cohort was strong. To predict cytomegalovirus infection status, the study brought together high-throughput TCR immunosequencing, statistical association of individual TCRs with disease status, and machine learning. Of the roughly 420 genotyped donors, 75% to 85% were placed in the genetic ancestry cluster associated with self-reported Caucasian donors. HLA typing covered class I and class II loci at four-digit resolution. A later genetic analysis used genome-wide SNP genotypes for about 60% of the roughly 670 donors, treating that subset as a discovery cohort. Approximately 300 gigabases of sequencing data and tens of millions of unique TCR sequences made up an early release that covered about 640 HLA-typed donors. Study-level results and caveats: A later analysis found that TCR association rates varied across HLA loci, with DRB1 alleles showing the most associated TCRs and HLA-C alleles the fewest. Some IMGT-functional V segments, including TRBV6-2 and TRBV6-3, could not be told apart with the 87-base-pair reads, so those segments were excluded. Across donors, most TCR sequences were observed very rarely, whereas some public TCRs were present in many individuals. Several of the top co-occurrence clusters appeared to be linked to parvovirus B19, influenza, CMV and Epstein-Barr virus, according to a later analysis. A group of highly shared sequence variants was considered likely to be a technical artifact of the sequencing pipeline. In an earlier analysis of about 600 of the donors, most TCR beta V segments appeared in productive rearrangements about 87% or about 30% of the time, broadly matching IMGT annotations. For the cohort, immune exposure information was limited to CMV serostatus. HLA typing was unavailable for some donors at each locus, so association tests used only the typed subset. Only TCR beta chains were sequenced in this cohort, and the absence of alpha or paired-chain data limited detectable features. A later analysis found that most CMV-associated TCR beta chains appeared HLA-restricted, with HLA associations seemingly driven largely by CMV exposure. In a later analysis, HLA-associated TCR beta chains were found to be more clonally expanded and to have lower generation probabilities than equally common non-associated chains. According to the authors, the approach could potentially be generalized to other disease states and immunological phenotypes. In both the original and validation cohorts, the classifier was reported to diagnose cytomegalovirus status with high specificity and sensitivity. A further reported finding was that TCR beta sequences accurately predicted the HLA-A and HLA-B alleles for most subjects in the first cohort. Linkage disequilibrium might explain the correlated functional status among segregating V segments, but an unknown experimental factor could not be excluded. Because counts were too low, approximately 18 rarely observed V segments, including chromosome 9 orphons, were excluded from the earlier analysis of 587 of the donors. A total of 150 to 200 TCR beta chains were listed by the study as associated with cytomegalovirus. Compared with the roughly 670-donor mean, donors in an Asian-associated ancestry cluster had fewer N-insertions in productive TCRs, according to a later genetic analysis. In a later genetic analysis, a missense DCLRE1C variant was associated with V-gene and J-gene trimming of TCR beta chains, and the association was replicated in an independent cohort. Assigning TCR associations to individual alleles was difficult when HLA alleles, especially DR and DQ, strongly co-occurred. At a false discovery rate of 0.05, a later analysis linked fewer than 20,000 TCR beta sequences to specific HLA alleles. Roughly uniform sequencing depth across donors was assumed in presence/absence analyses, although this assumption may not hold. A few of the identified cytomegalovirus-associated TCR beta chains were confirmed in vitro to be specific for cytomegalovirus antigens.

The cohort was made up of approximately 700 healthy bone marrow donors. All cohort members were sampled while nominally healthy, although unrecorded immune exposures were likely present. The donor tested CMV seropositive, placing the donor among the approximately 290 seropositive members of the cohort. Every donor gave a peripheral blood sample, and the peripheral blood mononuclear cells from that sample were used for TCR beta sequencing. The Qiagen DNeasy Blood Extraction Kit was used to extract genomic DNA from the blood cell samples. The receptor library was made with the immunoSEQ multiplex PCR assay. A mixture of 60 forward primers for TCR Vbeta segments and 13 reverse primers for TCR Jbeta segments was used in the multiplex PCR. A multiplex PCR assay on genomic DNA amplified the CDR3 region of rearranged TCR beta genes. On the Illumina HiSeq System, the amplified TCR beta libraries were sequenced as 87-base-pair reads. Per the source publication's procedure: In a later analysis, about 80 million unique TCR beta chains were counted across the roughly 670 repertoires, and roughly 10 million of these chains were shared by at least two donors. A nearest-neighbor algorithm error-corrected the raw reads and collapsed the reads into unique sequences, merging closely related sequences to remove PCR and sequencing errors. To assign V, D and J gene segments, CDR3 sequences were aligned to IMGT reference sequences. For a sequence to be retained, at least a six-nucleotide match to both a V gene segment and a J gene segment was required. A rearrangement counted as productive if the CDR3 had no stop codons and remained in frame with V and J, and every other rearrangement counted as non-productive. Following IMGT convention, CDR3 was defined as the stretch from the second conserved V-encoded cysteine up to the conserved J-encoded phenylalanine. The earlier analysis of fewer than 700 of the donors excluded sequences that lacked an unambiguous match to a single V gene segment. An earlier analysis of 450 to 650 of the donors called V segments functional above 56.7% productive rearrangements and segregating when the between-donor standard deviation exceeded 5%. A statistical classification framework was developed to diagnose cytomegalovirus status using the catalog of TCR beta chain sequences. In a later analysis, V and J genes were assigned by comparing TCR nucleotide sequences against IMGT/GENE-DB human TR gene sequences. A later analysis assigned CDR3 sequences and most-parsimonious VDJ recombination scenarios with the TCRdist pipeline. A later analysis defined each TCR beta chain by its CDR3 amino acid sequence plus V-gene family, and excluded reads lacking a unique V-gene family. In a later analysis, 450 to 600 highly shared, low-generation-probability nucleotide sequences were removed to address suspected cross-contamination and a sequencing artifact. In a later analysis, a clonal expansion index was calculated for each public chain from normalized within-repertoire ranks of inferred template counts. In a later analysis, generation probabilities were computed using a VDJ recombination model fitted to out-of-frame rearrangements, and the results were checked against IGoR. A later analysis scored TCR-TCR, TCR-HLA and TCR-CMV co-occurrence with hypergeometric tests, applying a repertoire-size bias correction to TCR pairs. In a later analysis, false discovery rates were estimated by permuting HLA or CMV assignments 20 times. In a later analysis, co-occurring TCRs were grouped using DBSCAN, and TCRdist sequence similarity was added for clustering within HLA-allele-positive subsets. Repertoires with fewer than 30,000 or more than 120,000 public chains, plus five repertoires with anomalous nucleotide sharing, were excluded from co-occurrence clustering. TCRdb stores this immuneACCESS table with in-frame sequences only. Part of the clones is absent; in the studies checked, under half of the shortfall reflects unresolved V genes, and no reason is known for the rest. That table gives V, J and clone size, and the DNA gave D and trimming. The table for this sample lists over 75,000 clones. The ten largest clones take up just over 5.5% of the sample.

Concerning this clone: Its antigen is unknown.

The CDR3 runs 13 amino acids, cysteine and phenylalanine included. Of the read, only the CDR3 DNA is kept; its 39 bases are in frame from base 1. The germline V gene sets CDR1 to SGHTA and CDR2 to FQGTGA. Relative to germline, V is 0 bases shorter and J is 7 bases shorter, with 9 bases between their ends. This chain is built from TRBV7-3 and TRBJ1-1; the D segment cannot be called with confidence. Source material: PBMCs. The clonotype was recovered from a girl aged 10 to 17 in good health and CMV-seropositive. CDR3 reads: CASSLTAGFEAFF. In nucleotides, the sequence is TGTGCCAGCAGCTTAACTGCGGGGTTTGAAGCTTTCTTT. Extended through the reference TRBV7-3 and TRBJ1-1 proteins, this CDR3 yields the full variable domain: GAGVSQTPSNKVTEKGKYVELRCDPISGHTALYWYRQSLGQGPEFLIYFQGTGAADDSGLPNDRFFAVRPEGSVSTLKIQRTERGDSAVYLCASSLTAGFEAFFGQGTRLTVV.